The source of this T cell receptor beta chain is a study of T cell responses to AZD1222 COVID-19 vaccine. Germline V gives CDR1 MRHNA, CDR2 SNTAGT. V lost 0 bases, J lost 2 bases, and 4 bases lay in between. CDR3 length equals 13 residues. Only one count was recorded for this clone. This table comes from immunoSEQ multiplex PCR, and its TCRdb copy is limited to in-frame clones, with some not included. The table includes more than 95,000 clones, about 93% detected once. The TCR originated in an adult in good health. This sequence joins TRBV6-4 and TRBJ1-1, with no clear D. The material sequenced was peripheral blood, taken on day 0 of AZD1222 vaccination. The chain's CDR3 is CASSDSFNTEAFF. As DNA, the CDR3 is TGTGCCAGCAGTGACTCGTTCAACACTGAAGCTTTCTTT.